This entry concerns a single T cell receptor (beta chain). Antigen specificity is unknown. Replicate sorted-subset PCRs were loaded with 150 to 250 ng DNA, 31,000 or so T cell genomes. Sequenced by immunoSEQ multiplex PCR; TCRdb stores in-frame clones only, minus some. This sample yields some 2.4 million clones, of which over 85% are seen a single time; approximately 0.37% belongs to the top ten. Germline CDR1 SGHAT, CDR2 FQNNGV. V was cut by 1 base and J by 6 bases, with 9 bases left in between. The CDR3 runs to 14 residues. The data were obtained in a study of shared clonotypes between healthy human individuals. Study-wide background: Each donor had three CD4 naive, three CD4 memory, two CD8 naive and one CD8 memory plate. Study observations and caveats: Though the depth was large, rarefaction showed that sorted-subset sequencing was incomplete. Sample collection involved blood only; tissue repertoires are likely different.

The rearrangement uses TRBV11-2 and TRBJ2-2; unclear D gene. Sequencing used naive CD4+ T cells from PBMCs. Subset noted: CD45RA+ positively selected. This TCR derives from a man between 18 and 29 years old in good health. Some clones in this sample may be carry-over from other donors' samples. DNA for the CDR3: TGTGCCAGCAGCTTAGGACCTACCCCCGGGGAGCTGTTTTTT. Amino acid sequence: CASSLGPTPGELFF.